A single sample gave rise to the 27 T cell receptor beta chains below, sequenced in a study of a mutant IDH1 vaccine in newly diagnosed glioma. These TCRs' antigens remain unknown. The data were produced by immunoSEQ multiplex PCR, yet TCRdb's version contains in-frame clones alone and is incomplete. The sample carries about 65,000 clones, 70% to 90% recorded once. Documented time point: week 23, last vaccination. Vaccinated patients received 300 ug of mutant IDH1 20-mer peptide per dose, with topical imiquimod. Material: PBMCs, obtained from a glioma patient whose treatment included an IDH1 peptide vaccine. The receptors were gathered from a man aged 25-40 years with glioma.

The chain joins TRBV7-2 to TRBJ2-7; D not certain. The germline V gene has CDR1 SGHTA and CDR2 FQGNSA. V was shortened by 5 bases and J by 2 bases, with 16 bases between the two germline ends. The CDR3 length is 15 residues. CDR3 in DNA: TGTGCCAGCAGCCCGGCCGGGTTTCAGACCTACGAGCAGTACTTC. Translating it yields CASSPAGFQTYEQYF. Together with reference TRBV7-2 and TRBJ2-7, the CDR3 gives the full variable domain: GAGVSQSPSNKVTEKGKDVELRCDPISGHTALYWYRQSLGQGLEFLIYFQGNSAPDKSGLPSDRFSAERTGGSVSTLTIQRTQQEDSAVYLCASSPAGFQTYEQYFGPGTRLTVT.

This clone was found a few times. The V and J genes are TRBV7-8 and TRBJ1-1; a possible D gene is TRBD1 (5 bases). Trimming pared 1 base from V and 1 base from J, leaving 10 bases between. The CDR3 is 15 amino acids. CDR1 SGHVS and CDR2 FQNEAQ come from the germline V gene. The CDR3 coding sequence is TGTGCCAGCAGCTTAGGACAGTCGTCGAACACTGAAGCTTTCTTT. It translates to CASSLGQSSNTEAFF.

The chain is built from TRBV5-6 and TRBJ2-5; D is perhaps TRBD2 (7 bases). Germline loops: CDR1 SGHDT, CDR2 YYEEEE. Between the trimmed V and J ends, which lost 0 bases and 0 bases, there was a span of 21 bases. CDR3 length: 19 amino acids. The CDR3 region is CASSLAFGGPRNHQETQYF. Here the CDR3 DNA reads TGTGCCAGCAGCTTGGCCTTCGGGGGGCCGAGAAACCACCAAGAGACCCAGTACTTC.

V gene TRBV28 combines with J gene TRBJ1-2; no firm D call. This CDR3 is 12 amino acids long. Trimming cost V 6 bases and J 4 bases, with 9 bases left between them. Per germline, CDR1 MDHEN and CDR2 SYDVKM. CDR3 nucleotide sequence: TGTGCCAGCAGCCTGGGCCTCTATGGCTACACCTTC. Translating it yields CASSLGLYGYTF.

The chain uses TRBV2 and TRBJ1-5; 11 positions agree with TRBD1. Germline V gives CDR1 SNHLY, CDR2 FYNNEI. CDR3 length equals 14 residues. J lost 6 bases, V lost 5 bases, and 3 bases had no gene match. In DNA, the CDR3 is TGTGCCAGCAGTCCCGGGACAGGGGGTCAGCCCCAGCATTTT. Its protein is CASSPGTGGQPQHF.

The chain employs TRBV5-1 and TRBJ2-5; 7 nucleotides align to TRBD2. The J segment lost 5 bases and the V segment lost 4 bases, leaving 14 bases of the junction unmatched. There are 16 residues in the CDR3. CDR1 is SGHRS, CDR2 YFSETQ, per germline. The CDR3 reads CASSMRIATAGETQYF. The CDR3 nucleotides read TGCGCCAGCAGCATGAGAATAGCGACAGCGGGGGAGACCCAGTACTTC.

The genes are TRBV5-5 and TRBJ1-5; 10 bases are shared with TRBD1. This CDR3 spans 15 amino acids. The junction had 8 bases not matched to a gene; V was cut back by 4 bases and J by 7 bases. Germline CDR1 SGHKS, CDR2 YYEKEE (reference sequence). CDR3 sequence reads: CASSRGQGRVQPQHF. The DNA for the CDR3 is TGTGCCAGCAGCAGGGGACAGGGGAGGGTGCAGCCCCAGCATTTT.

The V call is TRBV11-2, the J call TRBJ2-1, with 9 bases lining up with TRBD1. The CDR3 runs 16 residues. Germline V CDR1 and CDR2: SGHAT, FQNNGV. J gave up 2 bases and V 6 bases, and 8 bases lay outside the gene matches. CDR3 DNA sequence: TGTGCCAGCAGGGACACCGGGACAGGGACCTACAATGAGCAGTTCTTC. It is translated as CASRDTGTGTYNEQFF.

V is TRBV11-2 and J is TRBJ1-4, with D unresolved. The germline V and J ends were trimmed by 5 bases and 8 bases, with 15 bases remaining between them. The CDR3 consists of 14 residues. The germline CDR1 and CDR2 sequences are SGHAT and FQNNGV. The CDR3 sequence: CASSRSRAWEKLFF. For the CDR3, the DNA is TGTGCCAGCAGCCGGTCACGGGCTTGGGAAAAACTGTTTTTT.

This chain joins TRBV19 and TRBJ1-5, with a possible D match to TRBD1 (5 bases). V was pared by 3 bases and J by 7 bases, with 7 bases between. Germline-derived CDR1 and CDR2 are LNHDA and SQIVND (reference sequence). The CDR3 covers 12 residues. CDR3 loop: CASSIGDQPQHF. CDR3 coding DNA: TGTGCCAGTAGTATCGGGGACCAGCCCCAGCATTTT.

CDR3 DNA sequence: TGTGCCACCAGCAGAGATTGGAGGGCTGGAAACACCATATATTTT. Translating gives CATSRDWRAGNTIYF. The chain combines TRBV15 with TRBJ1-3; D gene ambiguous. Germline V gene sequence: CDR1 LNHNV, CDR2 YYDKDF (reference sequence). CDR3 length: 15 amino acids. Trimming shortened V by 0 bases and J by 2 bases, and 8 bases separated the two germline ends.

The gene calls are TRBV6-6 and TRBJ1-5; D perhaps matches TRBD1 (5 bases). The CDR3 extends over 15 amino acids. With 8 bases removed from V and 1 base from J, the gap between germline ends came to 15 bases. The V gene's germline CDR1 is MNHNY and CDR2 SVGAGI (reference sequence). The CDR3 DNA reads TGTGCCAGCGGGGCAGGACAATACAGCAATCAGCCCCAGCATTTT. It yields the protein CASGAGQYSNQPQHF.

The chain recombines TRBV10-3 with TRBJ1-2, with 7 bases fitting TRBD1. Germline values: CDR1 ENHRY, CDR2 SYGVKD. The CDR3 consists of 15 residues. With 3 bases clipped from V and 3 bases from J, the junction kept 7 bases outside the gene matches. CDR3 DNA: TGTGCCATCAGTGAAGGACAGGAAAGGTACTATGGCTACACCTTC. Protein product: CAISEGQERYYGYTF.

Notes on this clone: Germline is not matched at one junction end, which may reflect a read error. The V gene is TRBV6-1, the J gene TRBJ1-2; the D is unclear. The CDR3 extends over 13 amino acids. Germline lookup yields CDR1 MNHNS and CDR2 SASEGT. This CDR3 is CASSENGLGSSEF. DNA of the CDR3: TGTGCCAGCAGTGAAAATGGCCTGGGCTCGTCCGAGTTC.

The V call is TRBV5-1, the J call TRBJ2-2; 11 positions agree with TRBD2. This CDR3 is 19 amino acids long. Trimming at V came to 0 bases and at J to 3 bases, leaving 10 bases not matched to a gene. Germline V gene data show CDR1 as SGHRS and CDR2 as YFSETQ. The CDR3 region is CASSLAGASGGMYTGELFF. The CDR3 DNA reads TGCGCCAGCAGCTTGGCCGGGGCTAGCGGGGGGATGTACACCGGGGAGCTGTTTTTT.

This rearrangement joins TRBV30 to TRBJ2-2; the D gene is possibly TRBD1 (6 bases). The CDR3 runs to 13 residues. Trimming left V 3 bases short and J 6 bases short, with 11 bases between. The germline V gene encodes CDR1 GTSNPN and CDR2 SVGIG (reference sequence). CDR3 nucleotide sequence: TGTGCCTGGAGCGCAGGGGTGCCCGGGGAGCTGTTTTTT. It yields the protein CAWSAGVPGELFF.

In nucleotides, the CDR3 is TGTGCCAGCAGCCAAGGGGTAAGGGACAGCACTGAAGCTTTCTTT. As protein: CASSQGVRDSTEAFF. V is TRBV4-2 and J is TRBJ1-1; 7 bases match TRBD1. The V and J ends lost 1 base and 4 bases, in that order; junction bases with no gene match: 6. Looked up from germline, CDR1 is LGHNA and CDR2 is YNFKEQ. The CDR3 sequence is 15 residues long.

The chain has TRBV28 and TRBJ1-1, with TRBD1 matching over 12 bases. With V trimmed by 5 bases and J by 9 bases, 10 bases remained unmatched. The CDR3 runs 15 residues. Looked up from germline, CDR1 is MDHEN and CDR2 is SYDVKM. CDR3 coding DNA: TGTGCCAGCAGTCTAACCCCCGGGACAGGGGGCCAAGCTTTCTTT. It specifies CASSLTPGTGGQAFF.

This rearrangement joins TRBV5-1 to TRBJ2-1; D is ambiguous. Germline CDR1 and CDR2: SGHRS and YFSETQ. This CDR3 has 12 amino acids. The germline V and J ends were trimmed by 3 bases and 8 bases, with 9 bases remaining between them. CDR3 DNA: TGCGCCAGCAGCTCTTCTGTAGATGAGCAGTTCTTC. It codes for CASSSSVDEQFF.

This chain links TRBV29-1 with TRBJ1-2; maybe TRBD1 (5 bases). The CDR3 has 13 amino acids. Germline V gene lookup returns CDR1 SQVTM and CDR2 ANQGSEA. V lost 1 base to trimming and J lost 4 bases, with 10 bases between them. The CDR3 sequence: CSVEGGAFYGYTF. The CDR3 nucleotides are TGCAGCGTTGAAGGGGGCGCCTTCTATGGCTACACCTTC.

The rearrangement uses TRBV11-2 and TRBJ2-7; D may correspond to TRBD1 or TRBD2 (5 bases each). This CDR3 region has 16 residues. The germline V and J ends were trimmed by 5 bases and 5 bases, with 22 bases remaining between them. In germline, CDR1 is SGHAT, CDR2 FQNNGV. This CDR3 reads CASSPRAGQGPNEQYF. The DNA of the CDR3 is TGTGCCAGCAGCCCGAGGGCAGGGCAAGGACCCAACGAGCAGTACTTC.

This sequence joins TRBV14 and TRBJ2-3, with TRBD1 matching over 11 bases. This CDR3 is 17 amino acids long. V lost 4 bases and J lost 5; bases outside the gene matches: 11. In germline, CDR1 is SGHDN, CDR2 FVKESK. The CDR3 coding sequence is TGTGCCAGCAGCCTTACCGGGACAGGGGGTCAGGGAGATACGCAGTATTTT. This gives the protein CASSLTGTGGQGDTQYF.

This clone turned up a few times. This CDR3 is CASSLLGLGARGEAFF. DNA for the CDR3: TGTGCCAGCAGTTTATTAGGGTTGGGGGCGCGGGGTGAAGCTTTCTTT. The chain recombines TRBV28 with TRBJ1-1; a weak D match, TRBD1 (6 bases). Germline assignment: CDR1 MDHEN and CDR2 SYDVKM. The CDR3 loop spans 16 amino acids. V lost 1 base to trimming and J lost 7 bases, with 19 bases between them.

This clone was seen only a few times. V gene TRBV6-6 combines with J gene TRBJ1-1; 9 nucleotides align to TRBD1. The trim removed 6 bases at V and 5 bases at J, leaving 7 bases unmatched. The CDR3 covers 14 residues. Per germline, CDR1 MNHNY and CDR2 SVGAGI (reference sequence). The CDR3 coding sequence is TGTGCCAGCAGGGGGGACAGGGACCTTACTGAAGCTTTCTTT. Its protein product is CASRGDRDLTEAFF.

This chain uses TRBV27 with TRBJ2-2; D is unclear. V shed 5 bases and J shed 6 bases, with 7 bases lying between them. The CDR3 is 12 residues long. In germline, CDR1 is MNHEY, CDR2 SMNVEV (reference sequence). CDR3 DNA: TGTGCCAGCAGTCCGTTTGCCGGGGAGCTGTTTTTT. It codes for CASSPFAGELFF.

The chain recombines TRBV28 with TRBJ1-3, with D perhaps TRBD1 (5 bases). CDR1 is MDHEN and CDR2 is SYDVKM in the germline V gene. The CDR3 runs 16 residues. V lost 5 bases and J 7 bases, leaving 21 bases between the germline ends. CDR3 nucleotide sequence: TGTGCCAGCAGTCCAACACAGGTTACCCCGGGGAACACCATATATTTT. Translated: CASSPTQVTPGNTIYF.

V and J are TRBV6-4 and TRBJ2-6, with unresolved D. The CDR3 loop spans 17 amino acids. Trimming shortened V by 0 bases and J by 0 bases, and 9 bases separated the two germline ends. Germline assignment: CDR1 MRHNA and CDR2 SNTAGT. The chain's CDR3 is CASSDSKRGSGANVLTF. CDR3 coding DNA: TGTGCCAGCAGTGACTCGAAACGCGGCTCTGGGGCCAACGTCCTGACTTTC.